This T cell receptor beta chain is drawn from a study of OX40 agonist ivuxolimab in advanced cancers. The overall study: The dose-escalation group included hepatocellular carcinoma, melanoma, renal cell carcinoma and head and neck cancer. Three partial responders included one hepatocellular carcinoma patient and two cutaneous melanoma patients.

The method was immunoSEQ multiplex PCR; TCRdb's version includes in-frame clones alone and lacks a portion of them. The sample contains 45,000 to 50,000 clones, roughly 81% of which appear only once. This clone was observed a few times. Its antigen remains unknown. Whole-study results and caveats: Expanded clones were, on average, more numerous in CD8+ T cells than in CD4+. Low normalized T-cell clonal expansion was additionally recorded for some nonresponders.

The V and J ends lost 3 bases and 4 bases, in that order; junction bases with no gene match: 9. The CDR3 extends over 16 amino acids. Germline V gene lookup returns CDR1 PRHDT and CDR2 FYEKMQ (reference sequence). This TCR was recovered from an adult with an advanced solid tumor such as melanoma, head and neck, liver or kidney cancer. The chain employs TRBV13 and TRBJ1-2; 9 bases are shared with TRBD1. The sample here was CD4+ or CD8+ T cells sorted from blood, taken in a trial of the OX40 agonist ivuxolimab. CDR3 bases: TGTGCCAGCAGCTTGAATGTACAGGGGGCGGGCTATGGCTACACCTTC. It translates to CASSLNVQGAGYGYTF.